The 6 T cell receptor beta chains below were found in one sample sequenced in a study of T cells in Graves' hyperthyroidism and ophthalmopathy. Amplified TCR beta CDR3 regions derived from RNA transcripts. In the first-round RT-PCR of the TCR CDR3, the HTBI primer set was used. Via MiXCR, TCRdb re-called the multiplex PCR reads, giving one row per CDR3 protein. Among 600,000 or so distinct CDR3 sequences listed, around 45% were seen once. The sequencing sample was made of peripheral blood or thyroid tissue (not recorded which). The receptor source for this set is a woman aged 18-35 years with Graves' hyperthyroidism.

J is TRBJ2-7 and V is TRBV2, with TRBD2 matching over 12 bases. Germline-derived CDR1 and CDR2 are SNHLY and FYNNEI. This CDR3 comprises 15 residues. Unmatched junction bases numbered 6, after V lost 6 bases and J lost 3 bases. Here the CDR3 reads CASREGLAGYYEQYF. The CDR3 DNA follows: TGTGCCAGCAGGGAGGGACTAGCGGGTTACTACGAGCAGTACTTC.

The V and J genes are TRBV29-1 and TRBJ2-2; D is perhaps TRBD2 (5 bases). V was shortened by 0 bases and J by 4 bases, with 12 bases between the two germline ends. The V gene's germline CDR1 is SQVTM and CDR2 ANQGSEA. The CDR3 length is 15 residues. DNA for the CDR3: TGCAGCGTTGAAGATTTTCCGGACTCCACCGGGGAGCTGTTTTTT. It translates to CSVEDFPDSTGELFF.

A word on this clonotype: The junction shows a germline mismatch at one end, possibly a read error. The V and J genes are TRBV29-1 and TRBJ1-4; 8 positions agree with TRBD1. The CDR3 runs 12 residues. In germline, CDR1 is SQVTM, CDR2 ANQGSEA. CDR3 nucleotides: TGCAGCGCAGGCTCCCTACAGGGGGATCAGACGTTT. Translating gives CSAGSLQGDQTF.

This clonotype appeared a few times. The V gene is TRBV5-1, the J gene TRBJ2-6; D possibly uses TRBD1 or TRBD2 (5 bases each). CDR3 length: 16 residues. Trimming removed 0 bases at V and 2 bases at J, with 9 bases between. Germline CDR1 is SGHRS and CDR2 is YFSETQ. CDR3 region: CASSLAMGAGANVLTF. The DNA of the CDR3 is TGCGCCAGCAGCTTGGCCATGGGGGCTGGGGCCAACGTCCTGACTTTC.

This CDR3 reads CSARALENAGLAGISYEQYV. In nucleotides, the CDR3 is TGCAGTGCTAGAGCCTTGGAGAATGCGGGACTAGCGGGAATTTCCTACGAGCAGTACGTC. The chain is built from TRBV20-1 and TRBJ2-7; 13 nucleotides match TRBD2. The CDR3 sequence is 20 residues long. CDR1 and CDR2 (germline): DFQATT, SNEGSKA (reference sequence). The V gene end was trimmed by 1 base and the J gene end by 1 base; junction bases not matched to a gene: 16.

This clonotype was counted many times. The V gene is TRBV9, the J gene TRBJ2-5; TRBD1 aligns across 8 bases. The germline CDR1 and CDR2 sequences are SGDLS and YYNGEE. V shed 6 bases, J shed 2 bases, and the junction held 3 bases outside the gene matches. The CDR3 spans 13 residues. CDR3 sequence (DNA): TGTGCCAGCAACCGGGACAGGCAAGAGACCCAGTACTTC. Protein product: CASNRDRQETQYF.